Below are 26 T cell receptor beta chains sequenced from a single sample in a study of T cell changes during pregnancy in multiple sclerosis. Data came from immunoSEQ multiplex PCR; TCRdb stores just in-frame clones and leaves some out. Here the sample spans over 100,000 clones, more than 85% being singletons. The sample in question was peripheral blood, obtained in the third trimester of pregnancy. The receptors shown here come from a female donor with multiple sclerosis, enrolled in a pregnancy study.

V and J are TRBV5-6 and TRBJ1-5; D possibly corresponds to TRBD1 (5 bases). V lost 0 bases to trimming and J lost 4 bases, with 8 bases between them. Germline V lookup: CDR1 SGHDT, CDR2 YYEEEE. The CDR3 has 14 amino acids. The CDR3 DNA follows: TGTGCCAGCAGCTTGGGACAGACGAATCAGCCCCAGCATTTT. Its translation is CASSLGQTNQPQHF.

Comments on this clone: A read error may account for a junction end that differs from germline. In DNA form, the CDR3 reads TGCGCCAGTACCAATTTTGGCTTCTCTGGAAACACCATATATTTT. Translation: CASTNFGFSGNTIYF. V gene TRBV19 combines with J gene TRBJ1-3; no clear D. Germline V gene lookup returns CDR1 LNHDA and CDR2 SQIVND (reference sequence). The CDR3 spans 15 residues.

This chain joins TRBV6-5 and TRBJ2-1, with 7 bases matching TRBD2. CDR3 length: 16 amino acids. The germline CDR1 and CDR2 sequences are MNHEY and SVGAGI. The junction had 5 bases not matched to a gene; V was cut back by 1 base and J by 2 bases. The CDR3 is CASSYLPGGTYNEQFF. The DNA for the CDR3 is TGTGCCAGCAGTTACTTGCCGGGAGGAACCTACAATGAGCAGTTCTTC.

The chain employs TRBV5-1 and TRBJ2-2, with 9 bases matching TRBD1. V lost 2 bases and J lost 5; bases outside the gene matches: 7. Per the germline V gene, CDR1 is SGHRS and CDR2 is YFSETQ. The CDR3 is made up of 16 amino acids. CDR3 loop: CASSFGGTGRTGELFF. CDR3 nucleotide sequence: TGCGCCAGCAGCTTCGGCGGGACAGGGAGAACCGGGGAGCTGTTTTTT.

This sequence joins TRBV5-1 and TRBJ2-2; D is perhaps TRBD2 (5 bases). Germline values: CDR1 SGHRS, CDR2 YFSETQ. The CDR3 is made up of 14 amino acids. The ends were cut back, 4 bases at V and 3 bases at J, with 10 bases in the middle. Written as DNA, the CDR3 is TGCGCCAGCAGCCCGACGGACTACACCGGGGAGCTGTTTTTT. Translation: CASSPTDYTGELFF.

V usage is TRBV9 and J usage is TRBJ1-3; a weak D match, TRBD1 (6 bases). The V end was cut by 3 bases, the J end by 0 bases, with 16 bases between. The length of the CDR3 is 17 residues. From germline, CDR1 is SGDLS and CDR2 YYNGEE. This CDR3 is CASSAGPQGLSGNTIYF. CDR3 bases: TGTGCCAGCAGCGCCGGCCCGCAGGGGCTCTCTGGAAACACCATATATTTT.

This chain uses TRBV5-5 with TRBJ2-7; perhaps TRBD1 as D (5 bases). CDR1 and CDR2 (germline): SGHKS, YYEKEE (reference sequence). Trimming took 4 bases from V and 4 from J, leaving 18 bases between them. The CDR3 contains 15 residues. The chain's CDR3 is CASSSQGGSGYEQYF. The CDR3, as DNA: TGTGCCAGCAGCAGCCAGGGCGGTAGTGGGTACGAGCAGTACTTC.

The V call is TRBV25-1, the J call TRBJ1-1, with 8 positions matching TRBD1. The germline gives CDR1 MGHDK, CDR2 SYGVNS. This CDR3 has 13 amino acids. The J segment lost 4 bases and the V segment lost 6 bases, leaving 4 bases of the junction unmatched. The CDR3 loop reads CASRYGTGTEAFF. In nucleotides, the CDR3 is TGTGCCAGCAGGTATGGGACAGGCACTGAAGCTTTCTTT.

The chain combines TRBV5-1 with TRBJ1-4; D gene ambiguous. The germline CDR1 and CDR2 sequences are SGHRS and YFSETQ. The V gene lost 2 bases and the J gene lost 0 bases, with 14 bases spanning the gap. The CDR3 extends over 17 amino acids. CDR3 sequence: CASSFGGATATNEKLFF. The CDR3 DNA sequence: TGCGCCAGCAGCTTTGGAGGCGCAACTGCAACTAATGAAAAACTGTTTTTT.

The J gene is TRBJ1-1, the V gene TRBV2, with 10 bases fitting TRBD1. This CDR3 is built from 13 residues. The V and J ends lost 4 bases and 5 bases, in that order; junction bases with no gene match: 1. Germline loops: CDR1 SNHLY, CDR2 FYNNEI. CDR3 protein: CASSVDRGTEAFF. CDR3 nucleotides: TGTGCCAGCAGTGTGGACAGGGGGACTGAAGCTTTCTTT. Full variable domain (remainder filled in from reference TRBV2 and TRBJ1-1): EPEVTQTPSHQVTQMGQEVILRCVPISNHLYFYWYRQILGQKVEFLVSFYNNEISEKSEIFDDQFSVERPDGSNFTLKIRSTKLEDSAMYFCASSVDRGTEAFFGQGTRLTVV.

The genes are TRBV10-3 and TRBJ2-3; D perhaps matches TRBD2 (5 bases). Germline-derived CDR1 and CDR2 are ENHRY and SYGVKD. This CDR3 has 14 residues. V was clipped by 3 bases and J by 3 bases, with 10 bases between them. CDR3 residues: CAISEYGKTDTQYF. Here the CDR3 DNA reads TGTGCCATCAGTGAATACGGGAAGACAGATACGCAGTATTTT.

The J gene is TRBJ2-1, the V gene TRBV18; 9 nucleotides line up with TRBD2. V lost 5 bases, J lost 5 bases, and 7 bases stayed unmatched. This CDR3 comprises 15 residues. Germline V gives CDR1 KGHSH, CDR2 LQKENI. The CDR3 nucleotides read TGTGCCAGCTCAGTAACTAGCGGGCGTAACAATGAGCAGTTCTTC. Protein sequence: CASSVTSGRNNEQFF. Full variable domain (outside the CDR3, taken from reference TRBV18 and TRBJ2-1): NAGVMQNPRHLVRRRGQEARLRCSPMKGHSHVYWYRQLPEEGLKFMVYLQKENIIDESGMPKERFSAEFPKEGPSILRIQQVVRGDSAAYFCASSVTSGRNNEQFFGPGTRLTVL.

The chain combines TRBV6-1 with TRBJ2-1; 11 nucleotides line up with TRBD2. Germline assignment: CDR1 MNHNS and CDR2 SASEGT. The length of the CDR3 is 16 residues. J lost 6 bases, V lost 1 base, and 5 bases had no gene match. In nucleotides, the CDR3 is TGTGCCAGCAGTGAAGTAGCGGGGGGGCCGCGCAATGAGCAGTTCTTC. Amino acid sequence: CASSEVAGGPRNEQFF.

The chain is built from TRBV19 and TRBJ1-2; D is ambiguous. V was pared by 1 base and J by 4 bases, with 13 bases between. Germline CDR1 is LNHDA and CDR2 is SQIVND (reference sequence). This CDR3 contains 15 residues. CDR3 nucleotides: TGTGCCAGTAGTATAGGGGCAGCGGCACTCTATGGCTACACCTTC. Its translation is CASSIGAAALYGYTF.

V and J are TRBV6-6 and TRBJ2-7, with 12 bases aligning to TRBD2. Germline V gives CDR1 MNHNY, CDR2 SVGAGI (reference sequence). This CDR3 is 15 amino acids long. V shed 0 bases, J shed 3 bases, and the junction held 0 bases outside the gene matches. CDR3: CASSYSGLAGYEQYF. DNA of the CDR3: TGTGCCAGCAGTTACTCGGGACTAGCGGGCTACGAGCAGTACTTC.

This chain connects TRBV4-1 to TRBJ1-2, with a possible D match to TRBD1 (5 bases). V was shortened by 4 bases and J by 7 bases, with 10 bases between the two germline ends. Germline loops: CDR1 MGHRA, CDR2 YSYEKL. The CDR3 sequence is 12 residues long. Written as DNA, the CDR3 is TGCGCCAGCAGCCCCGGGAGGGGTGGCTACACCTTC. It translates to CASSPGRGGYTF.

The V gene is TRBV7-9, the J gene TRBJ1-2; 8 bases are shared with TRBD1. The CDR3 spans 16 residues. The ends lost 4 bases at V and 7 bases at J; junction bases unmatched: 14. Germline assignment: CDR1 SEHNR and CDR2 FQNEAQ (reference sequence). The chain's CDR3 is CASSSTSGGPRGGYTF. Here the CDR3 DNA reads TGTGCCAGCAGCTCCACGTCAGGGGGCCCTAGAGGTGGCTACACCTTC.

This chain joins TRBV7-8 and TRBJ1-2; D is unresolved. With 1 base removed from V and 8 bases from J, the gap between germline ends came to 8 bases. CDR1 SGHVS and CDR2 FQNEAQ come from the germline V gene. This CDR3 contains 12 residues. The CDR3 loop is CASSLGYSGYTF. The CDR3 bases are TGTGCCAGCAGCTTAGGGTACAGCGGCTACACCTTC.

This clone was seen just once. V and J are TRBV6-1 and TRBJ1-5; 11 nucleotides align to TRBD1. V was clipped by 8 bases and J by 7 bases; unmatched bases: 4. There are 13 residues in the CDR3. Looked up from germline, CDR1 is MNHNS and CDR2 is SASEGT. DNA of the CDR3: TGTGCCAGCCGGACAGGGGGCGGACAGCCCCAGCATTTT. Its protein product is CASRTGGGQPQHF.

The chain recombines TRBV30 with TRBJ2-3; D might be TRBD1 (6 bases). Germline CDR1 GTSNPN, CDR2 SVGIG (reference sequence). Trimming shortened V by 0 bases and J by 1 base, and 11 bases separated the two germline ends. The CDR3 spans 15 residues. The CDR3 DNA reads TGTGCCTGGAGTGTGGGTAAGGGGGGCACAGATACGCAGTATTTT. Protein product: CAWSVGKGGTDTQYF.

This chain uses TRBV5-4 with TRBJ1-1; 8 bases fit TRBD1. The CDR3 consists of 13 residues. Trimming at V came to 4 bases and at J to 6 bases, leaving 5 bases not matched to a gene. Germline V lookup: CDR1 SGHNT, CDR2 YYREEE (reference sequence). CDR3 protein: CASSLRGLPEAFF. In DNA form, the CDR3 reads TGTGCCAGCAGCCTCAGGGGGCTCCCTGAAGCTTTCTTT.

The chain combines TRBV5-1 with TRBJ2-3, with 10 bases fitting TRBD1. The CDR3 is made up of 14 amino acids. CDR1 and CDR2 (germline): SGHRS, YFSETQ. J lost 5 bases, V lost 3 bases, and 3 bases had no gene match. The CDR3 spells CASSSDRGQDTQYF. The CDR3 DNA sequence: TGCGCCAGCAGCTCTGACAGGGGGCAAGATACGCAGTATTTT.

This clone was detected a few times. The chain uses TRBV11-2 and TRBJ1-1; a weak D match, TRBD1 (6 bases). Germline V gives CDR1 SGHAT, CDR2 FQNNGV. V shed 5 bases and J shed 1 base, with 11 bases lying between them. The CDR3 extends over 14 amino acids. The chain's CDR3 is CASSLRGENTEAFF. The CDR3 DNA is TGTGCCAGCAGCCTCAGGGGAGAGAACACTGAAGCTTTCTTT.

The chain is built from TRBV5-4 and TRBJ1-2; 10 nucleotides match TRBD1. Trimming at V came to 7 bases and at J to 6 bases, leaving 18 bases not matched to a gene. Germline V lookup: CDR1 SGHNT, CDR2 YYREEE (reference sequence). The CDR3 has 17 amino acids. CDR3 in amino acids: CASGRGQGVVLADGYTF. The CDR3 coding sequence is TGTGCCAGCGGGCGTGGACAGGGGGTTGTTTTGGCTGATGGCTACACCTTC.

CDR3 coding DNA: TGCAGCGTTGAGATCGGGAGCTACAATGAGCAGTTCTTC. Translated, it gives CSVEIGSYNEQFF. J is TRBJ2-1 and V is TRBV29-1; tentatively, D is TRBD2 (6 bases). V was trimmed by 3 bases and J by 3 bases, leaving 9 bases between them. The length of the CDR3 is 13 residues. Germline assignment: CDR1 SQVTM and CDR2 ANQGSEA.

This chain joins TRBV25-1 and TRBJ2-5; TRBD1 agrees at 7 bases. Trimming took 5 bases from V and 6 from J; bases not matched to a gene: 9. Germline lookup yields CDR1 MGHDK and CDR2 SYGVNS. The CDR3 extends over 14 amino acids. The CDR3 spells CASSTYTGEKTQYF. The CDR3, as DNA: TGTGCCAGCAGTACCTACACAGGGGAGAAGACCCAGTACTTC.